This T cell receptor beta chain is drawn from a study of T cell responses to AZD1222 COVID-19 vaccine. Sequencing used immunoSEQ multiplex PCR; TCRdb keeps in-frame clones, though not all of them. The data show around 100,000 clones, 90% seen once. Study results and limitations: Among spike-specific TCRs, nearly half reportedly target unmutated variant regions. The sample set comprised mostly white British donors with more females, and clonal diversity was possibly underestimated. Spike as a whole was targeted by vaccine-associated CD4 TCRs, dominant at 160-218 and 743-854.

As to this clone: What it binds is not known.

Trimming left V 7 bases short and J 5 bases short, with 18 bases between. The CDR3 sequence is 16 residues long. Germline CDR1 reads SGHAT; CDR2 reads FQNNGV. Sequencing used peripheral blood, obtained on day 0 of AZD1222 vaccination. The sequence was obtained from an adult in good health. The V call is TRBV11-2, the J call TRBJ1-6; TRBD1 is a possible D gene (5 bases). CDR3 protein: CASTQNRRGNNSPLHF. CDR3 nucleotides: TGTGCCAGCACCCAAAACCGCCGGGGGAATAATTCACCCCTCCACTTT.